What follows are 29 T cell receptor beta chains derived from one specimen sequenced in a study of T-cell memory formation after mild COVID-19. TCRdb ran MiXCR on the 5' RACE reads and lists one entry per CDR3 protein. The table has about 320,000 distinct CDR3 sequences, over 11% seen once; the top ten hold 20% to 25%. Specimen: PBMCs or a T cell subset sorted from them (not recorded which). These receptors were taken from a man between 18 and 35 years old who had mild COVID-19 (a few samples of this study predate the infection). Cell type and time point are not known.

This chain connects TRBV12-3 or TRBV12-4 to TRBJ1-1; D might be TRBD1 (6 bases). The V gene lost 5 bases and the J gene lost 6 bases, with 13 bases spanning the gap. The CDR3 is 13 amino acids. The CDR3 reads CASSPGEMPEAFF. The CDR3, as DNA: TGTGCCAGCAGTCCAGGGGAGATGCCTGAAGCTTTCTTT.

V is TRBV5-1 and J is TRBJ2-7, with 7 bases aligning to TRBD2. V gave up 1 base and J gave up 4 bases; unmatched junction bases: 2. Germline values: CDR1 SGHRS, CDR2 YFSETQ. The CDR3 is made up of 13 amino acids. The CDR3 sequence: CASSLSGNYEQYV. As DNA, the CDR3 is TGCGCCAGCAGCTTGAGCGGGAATTACGAGCAGTACGTC.

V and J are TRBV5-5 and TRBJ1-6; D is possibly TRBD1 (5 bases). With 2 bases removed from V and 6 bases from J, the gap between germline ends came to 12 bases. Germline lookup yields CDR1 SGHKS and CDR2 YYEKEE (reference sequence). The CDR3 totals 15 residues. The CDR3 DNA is TGTGCCAGCAGCTTCCCGGGACGGGGTAATTCACCCCTCCACTTT. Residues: CASSFPGRGNSPLHF. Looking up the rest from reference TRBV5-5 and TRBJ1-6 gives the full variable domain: DAGVTQSPTHLIKTRGQQVTLRCSPISGHKSVSWYQQVLGQGPQFIFQYYEKEERGRGNFPDRFSARQFPNYSSELNVNALLLGDSALYLCASSFPGRGNSPLHFGNGTRLTVT.

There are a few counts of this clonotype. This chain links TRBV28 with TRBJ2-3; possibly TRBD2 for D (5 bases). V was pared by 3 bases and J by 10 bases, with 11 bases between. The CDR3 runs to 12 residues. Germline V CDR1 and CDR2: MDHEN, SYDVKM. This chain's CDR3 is CASSFRGFAQYF. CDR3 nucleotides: TGTGCCAGCAGTTTCAGAGGGTTCGCGCAGTATTTT.

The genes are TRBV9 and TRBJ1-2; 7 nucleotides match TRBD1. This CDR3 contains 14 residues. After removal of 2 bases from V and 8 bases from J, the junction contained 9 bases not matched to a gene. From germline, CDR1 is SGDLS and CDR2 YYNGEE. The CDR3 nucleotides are TGTGCCAGCAGCGTCGACAGGGAACGGGCAGGCTACACCTTC. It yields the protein CASSVDRERAGYTF.

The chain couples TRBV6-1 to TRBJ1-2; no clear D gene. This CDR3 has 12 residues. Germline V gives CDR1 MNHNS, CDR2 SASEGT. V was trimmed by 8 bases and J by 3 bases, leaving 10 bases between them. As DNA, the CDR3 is TGTGCCAGCTTAACGCGGGACTATGGCTACACCTTC. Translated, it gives CASLTRDYGYTF.

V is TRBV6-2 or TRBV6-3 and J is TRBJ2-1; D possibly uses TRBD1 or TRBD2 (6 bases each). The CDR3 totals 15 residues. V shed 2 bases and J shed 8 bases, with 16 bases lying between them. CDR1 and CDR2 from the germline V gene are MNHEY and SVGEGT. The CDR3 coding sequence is TGTGCCAGCAGTTACGAATGGGGGGCCATCCATGAGCAGTTCTTC. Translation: CASSYEWGAIHEQFF.

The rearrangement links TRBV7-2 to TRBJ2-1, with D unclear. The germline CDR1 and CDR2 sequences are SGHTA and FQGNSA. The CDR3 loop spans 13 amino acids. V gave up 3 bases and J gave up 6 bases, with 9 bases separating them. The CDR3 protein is CASSFLLGNEQFF. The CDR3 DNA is TGTGCCAGCAGCTTCCTCCTGGGCAATGAGCAGTTCTTC.

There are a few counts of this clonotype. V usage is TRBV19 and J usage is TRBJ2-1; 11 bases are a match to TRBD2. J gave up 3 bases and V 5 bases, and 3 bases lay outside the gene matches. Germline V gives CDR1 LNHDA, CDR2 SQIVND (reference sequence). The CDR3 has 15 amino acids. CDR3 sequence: CASSSTSGDYNEQFF. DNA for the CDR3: TGTGCCAGTAGTTCGACTAGCGGGGACTACAATGAGCAGTTCTTC.

The CDR3 sequence is CASSQDLPGSGANVLTF. The CDR3 nucleotides are TGCGCCAGCAGCCAAGATCTTCCAGGCTCTGGGGCCAACGTCCTGACTTTC. This rearrangement joins TRBV4-3 to TRBJ2-6, with no clear D. The CDR3 spans 17 residues. V lost 0 bases and J lost 0, with 9 bases in between. Germline lookup yields CDR1 LGHNA and CDR2 YSLEER.

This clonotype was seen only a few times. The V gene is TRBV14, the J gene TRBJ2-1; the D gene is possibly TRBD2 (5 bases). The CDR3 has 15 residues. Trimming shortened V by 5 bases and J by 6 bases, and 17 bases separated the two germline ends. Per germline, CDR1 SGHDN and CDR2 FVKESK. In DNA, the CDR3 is TGTGCCAGCAGCTCCCGGTCAATGGGAGTCAATGAGCAGTTCTTC. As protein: CASSSRSMGVNEQFF.

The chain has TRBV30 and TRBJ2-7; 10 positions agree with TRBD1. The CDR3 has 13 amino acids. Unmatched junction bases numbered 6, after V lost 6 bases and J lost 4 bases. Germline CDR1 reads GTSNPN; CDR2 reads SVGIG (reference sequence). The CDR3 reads CACTDRGLYEQYF. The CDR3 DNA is TGTGCCTGCACTGACAGGGGGCTATACGAGCAGTACTTC.

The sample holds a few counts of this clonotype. The CDR3 sequence: CASSQLAVQTGELFF. CDR3 DNA sequence: TGTGCCAGCAGCCAGTTAGCGGTACAAACCGGGGAGCTGTTTTTT. The J gene is TRBJ2-2, the V gene TRBV7-2; possibly TRBD2 for D (6 bases). Trimming left V 5 bases short and J 5 bases short, with 15 bases between. The CDR3 extends over 15 amino acids. The germline gives CDR1 SGHTA, CDR2 FQGNSA.

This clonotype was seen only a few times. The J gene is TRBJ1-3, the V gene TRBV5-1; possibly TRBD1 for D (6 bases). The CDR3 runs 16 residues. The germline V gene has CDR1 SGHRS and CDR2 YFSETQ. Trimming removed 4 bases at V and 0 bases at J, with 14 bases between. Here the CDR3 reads CASSALTGSSGNTIYF. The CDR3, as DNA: TGCGCCAGCAGCGCCCTGACAGGAAGCTCTGGAAACACCATATATTTT.

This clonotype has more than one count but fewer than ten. In DNA, the CDR3 is TGTGCCAGCAGAAGGTTTCTAGCGGGCACCGGGGAGCTGTTTTTT. Encoded protein: CASRRFLAGTGELFF. The chain carries TRBV6-2 or TRBV6-3 and TRBJ2-2, with TRBD2 matching over 8 bases. The V gene end was trimmed by 6 bases and the J gene end by 4 bases; junction bases not matched to a gene: 7. Germline loops: CDR1 MNHEY, CDR2 SVGEGT. This CDR3 region has 15 residues.

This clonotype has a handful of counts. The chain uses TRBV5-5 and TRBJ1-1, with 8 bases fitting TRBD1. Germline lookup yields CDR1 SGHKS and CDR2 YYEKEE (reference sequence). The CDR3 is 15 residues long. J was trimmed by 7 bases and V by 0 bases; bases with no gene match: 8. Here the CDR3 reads CASSLAGTGVVEAFF. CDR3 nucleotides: TGTGCCAGCAGCTTGGCCGGGACAGGAGTCGTTGAAGCTTTCTTT.

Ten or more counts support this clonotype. The CDR3 sequence is CASSYSASGGRRNNEQFF. DNA for the CDR3: TGTGCCAGCAGTTACTCTGCTAGCGGGGGGAGGAGGAACAATGAGCAGTTCTTC. The chain carries TRBV6-2 or TRBV6-3 and TRBJ2-1; 11 bases are a match to TRBD2. Trimming took 0 bases from V and 5 from J; bases not matched to a gene: 9. CDR3 size: 18 residues. Germline lookup yields CDR1 MNHEY and CDR2 SVGEGT.

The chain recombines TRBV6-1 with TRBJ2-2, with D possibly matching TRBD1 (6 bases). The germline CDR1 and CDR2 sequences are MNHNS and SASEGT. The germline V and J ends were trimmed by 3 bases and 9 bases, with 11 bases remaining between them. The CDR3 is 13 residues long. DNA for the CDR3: TGTGCCAGCAGTGAGCAGGGGCAGCGGGAGCTGTTTTTT. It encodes CASSEQGQRELFF.

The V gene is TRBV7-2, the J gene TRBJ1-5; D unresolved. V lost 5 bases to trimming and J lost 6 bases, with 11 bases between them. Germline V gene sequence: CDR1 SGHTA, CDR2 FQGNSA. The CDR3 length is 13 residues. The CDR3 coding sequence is TGTGCCAGCAGCCCTAGCGGGTTTCAGCCCCAGCATTTT. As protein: CASSPSGFQPQHF. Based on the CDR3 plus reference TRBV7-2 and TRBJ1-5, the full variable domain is GAGVSQSPSNKVTEKGKDVELRCDPISGHTALYWYRQSLGQGLEFLIYFQGNSAPDKSGLPSDRFSAERTGGSVSTLTIQRTQQEDSAVYLCASSPSGFQPQHFGDGTRLSIL.

CDR3 coding DNA: TGTGCCAGCAGCCATGGGGGCCTGTATAGCGGGGGAGAGACCCAGTACTTC. Translation gives CASSHGGLYSGGETQYF. The genes are TRBV7-2 and TRBJ2-5, with 9 bases identical to TRBD2. The CDR3 length is 17 residues. The germline CDR1 and CDR2 sequences are SGHTA and FQGNSA. V was clipped by 5 bases and J by 4 bases; unmatched bases: 14.

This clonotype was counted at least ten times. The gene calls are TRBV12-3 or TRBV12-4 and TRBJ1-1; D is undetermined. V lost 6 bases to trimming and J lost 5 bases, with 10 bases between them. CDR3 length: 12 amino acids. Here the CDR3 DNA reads TGTGCCAGCAGCCCCCTTAGGACTGAAGCTTTCTTT. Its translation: CASSPLRTEAFF.

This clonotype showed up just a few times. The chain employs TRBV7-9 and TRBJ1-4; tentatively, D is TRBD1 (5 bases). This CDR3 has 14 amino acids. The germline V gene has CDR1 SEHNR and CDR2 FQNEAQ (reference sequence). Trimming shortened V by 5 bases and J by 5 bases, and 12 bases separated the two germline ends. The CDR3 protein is CASSESWGNEKLFF. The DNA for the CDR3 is TGTGCCAGCAGCGAAAGTTGGGGGAATGAAAAACTGTTTTTT. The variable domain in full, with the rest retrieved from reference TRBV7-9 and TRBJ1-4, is DTGVSQNPRHKITKRGQNVTFRCDPISEHNRLYWYRQTLGQGPEFLTYFQNEAQLEKSRLLSDRFSAERPKGSFSTLEIQRTEQGDSAMYLCASSESWGNEKLFFGSGTQLSVL.

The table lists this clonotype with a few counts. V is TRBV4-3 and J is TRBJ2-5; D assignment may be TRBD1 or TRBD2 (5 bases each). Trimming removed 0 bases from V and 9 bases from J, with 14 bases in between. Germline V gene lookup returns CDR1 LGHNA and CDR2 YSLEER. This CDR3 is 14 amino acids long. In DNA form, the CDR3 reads TGCGCCAGCAGCCAAGATTGGCAGGGAGAAGCCCAGTACTTC. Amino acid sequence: CASSQDWQGEAQYF.

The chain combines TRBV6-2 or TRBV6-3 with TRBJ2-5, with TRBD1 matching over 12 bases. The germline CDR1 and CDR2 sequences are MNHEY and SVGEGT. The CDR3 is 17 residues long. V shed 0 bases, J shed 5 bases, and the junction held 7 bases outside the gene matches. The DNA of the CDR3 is TGTGCCAGCAGTTACTCGCTTCGGGACAGGGGGCGGGAGACCCAGTACTTC. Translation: CASSYSLRDRGRETQYF.

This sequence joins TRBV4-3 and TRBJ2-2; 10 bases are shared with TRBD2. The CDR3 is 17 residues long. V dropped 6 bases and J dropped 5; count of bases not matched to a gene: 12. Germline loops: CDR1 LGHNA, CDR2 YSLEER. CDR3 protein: CASSQQSGGAFTGELFF. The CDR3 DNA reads TGCGCCAGCAGTCAACAGAGCGGGGGGGCTTTTACCGGGGAGCTGTTTTTT.

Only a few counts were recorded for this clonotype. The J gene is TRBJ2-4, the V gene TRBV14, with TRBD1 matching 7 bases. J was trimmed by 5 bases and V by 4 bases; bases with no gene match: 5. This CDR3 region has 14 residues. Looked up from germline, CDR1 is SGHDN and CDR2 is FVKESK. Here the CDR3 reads CASSPTGQENIQYF. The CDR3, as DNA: TGTGCCAGCAGCCCCACAGGACAGGAAAACATTCAGTACTTC.

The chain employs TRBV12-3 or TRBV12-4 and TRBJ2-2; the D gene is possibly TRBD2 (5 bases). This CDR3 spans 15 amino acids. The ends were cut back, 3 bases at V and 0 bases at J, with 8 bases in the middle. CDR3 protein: CASSFDYPNTGELFF. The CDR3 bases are TGTGCCAGCAGTTTCGACTACCCGAACACCGGGGAGCTGTTTTTT.

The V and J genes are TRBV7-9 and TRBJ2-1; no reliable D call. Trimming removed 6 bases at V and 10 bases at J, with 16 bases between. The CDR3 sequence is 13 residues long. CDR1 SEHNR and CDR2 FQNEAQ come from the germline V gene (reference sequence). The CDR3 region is CASSVGFLVEQFF. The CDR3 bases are TGTGCCAGCAGTGTGGGGTTTTTGGTCGAGCAGTTCTTC.

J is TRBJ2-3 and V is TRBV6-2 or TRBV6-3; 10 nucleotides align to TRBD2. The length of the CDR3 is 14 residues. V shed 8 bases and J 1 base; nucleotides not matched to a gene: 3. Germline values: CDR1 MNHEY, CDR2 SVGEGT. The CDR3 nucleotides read TGTGCCAGCGTCGGACTAGCGGGCACAGATACGCAGTATTTT. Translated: CASVGLAGTDTQYF.